Listed below are T cell receptor beta chains from one sample, sequenced in a study of CD8 T cells in Susac syndrome. Via MiXCR, TCRdb re-called the immunoSEQ multiplex PCR reads, giving one row per CDR3 protein. The sample shows roughly 200,000 distinct CDR3 sequences, roughly 94% of them seen only once. The material sequenced was CD4+ T cells from PBMCs. Source of these receptors: a human donor with multiple sclerosis. The CDR3 runs from the conserved cysteine through the conserved F or W. A D gene is named only where the DNA matches it firmly. The size of a clone is reported for some rows only, either as once, few or many, or as a class for expanded clones.

j_gene: TRBJ2-5
v_gene: TRBV3-1
abundance: once
d_gene: .
CDR3aa: CASSHPLEATETQYF
CDR3nt: TGTGCCAGCAGCCATCCCCTCGAGGCAACGGAGACCCAGTACTTC

j_gene: TRBJ2-1
v_gene: TRBV20-1
abundance: .
d_gene: TRBD2
CDR3aa: CSARERGMNEQFF
CDR3nt: TGCAGTGCTAGAGAGCGGGGGATGAATGAGCAGTTCTTC

j_gene: TRBJ1-1
v_gene: TRBV5-1
abundance: .
d_gene: .
CDR3aa: CASSPTVQGNTEAFF
CDR3nt: TGCGCCAGCAGCCCAACCGTCCAGGGGAACACTGAAGCTTTCTTT

j_gene: TRBJ2-5
v_gene: TRBV18
abundance: .
d_gene: .
CDR3aa: CASSPRVGETQYF
CDR3nt: TGTGCCAGCTCACCCAGGGTCGGAGAGACCCAGTACTTC

j_gene: TRBJ2-5
v_gene: TRBV15
abundance: .
d_gene: TRBD2
CDR3aa: CATSLGLAGTRFQETQYF
CDR3nt: TGTGCCACCAGCTTGGGACTAGCGGGGACTCGTTTCCAAGAGACCCAGTACTTC

j_gene: TRBJ2-2
v_gene: TRBV20-1
abundance: .
d_gene: TRBD2
CDR3aa: CSAILAGNTGELFF
CDR3nt: TGCAGTGCTATTCTAGCGGGGAACACCGGGGAGCTGTTTTTT

j_gene: TRBJ1-1
v_gene: TRBV28
abundance: .
d_gene: .
CDR3aa: CASSSPRAGNTEAFF
CDR3nt: TGTGCCAGCAGTTCCCCGCGAGCGGGGAACACTGAAGCTTTCTTT

j_gene: TRBJ1-5
v_gene: TRBV12-3/TRBV12-4
abundance: .
d_gene: .
CDR3aa: CASSLAHGQPQHF
CDR3nt: TGTGCCAGCAGTTTAGCGCACGGTCAGCCCCAGCATTTT

j_gene: TRBJ2-7
v_gene: TRBV6-5
abundance: .
d_gene: .
CDR3aa: CASSYGRGTYEQYF
CDR3nt: TGTGCCAGCAGTTACGGGAGGGGGACCTACGAGCAGTACTTC

j_gene: TRBJ2-2
v_gene: TRBV6-2/TRBV6-3
abundance: .
d_gene: TRBD2
CDR3aa: CASSYLVAGVTGELFF
CDR3nt: TGTGCCAGCAGTTACTTGGTAGCGGGGGTCACCGGGGAGCTGTTTTTT

j_gene: TRBJ2-3
v_gene: TRBV20-1
abundance: .
d_gene: .
CDR3aa: CSATHRAETDTQYF
CDR3nt: TGCAGTGCTACCCATAGGGCGGAGACAGATACGCAGTATTTT

j_gene: TRBJ2-7
v_gene: TRBV6-5
abundance: few
d_gene: .
CDR3aa: CASRPGGSYEQYF
CDR3nt: TGTGCCAGCAGGCCAGGGGGGTCCTACGAGCAGTACTTC

j_gene: TRBJ1-6
v_gene: TRBV3-1
abundance: .
d_gene: .
CDR3aa: CASSQEGGDSPLHF
CDR3nt: TGTGCCAGCAGCCAAGAGGGAGGGGACTCACCCCTCCACTTT

j_gene: TRBJ1-3
v_gene: TRBV25-1
abundance: .
d_gene: .
CDR3aa: CASSEISGTSGNTIYF
CDR3nt: TGTGCCAGCAGTGAGATCTCAGGGACCTCTGGAAACACCATATATTTT